A selection of T cell receptor beta chains follows, all from one sample in a study of blood T cell repertoires in COVID-19. Profiled with immunoSEQ multiplex PCR; TCRdb holds only in-frame clones, not every one. The sample contains almost 300,000 clones, roughly 86% of which appear only once. The material sequenced was peripheral blood. The receptor source for this set is a man between 65 and 79 years old with acute or convalescent COVID-19. Each CDR3 is given with its conserved first and last residue. Fields, in order: V gene, J gene, CDR3 length, D gene, clone size, CDR3 DNA, CDR3 protein. The D gene is left open where the match is weak. Some rows mark clone size as missing; the rest say once, few, many or name a class of expanded clone.

>TRBV5-4|TRBJ1-6|14|-|-
TGTGCCACAAACCCCCAGGGGAGAAATTCACCCCTCCACTTT
CATNPQGRNSPLHF
>TRBV5-6|TRBJ2-2|17|TRBD2|-
TGTGCCAGCGGAGGACTAGCGGGAGGAGCGGGCACCGGGGAGCTGTTTTTT
CASGGLAGGAGTGELFF
>TRBV15|TRBJ2-3|17|TRBD2|-
TGTGCCACCAGCAGAGGGGGGCGGGGGGGCCCCAGAGATACGCAGTATTTT
CATSRGGRGGPRDTQYF
>TRBV18|TRBJ2-7|16|TRBD2|-
TGTGCCAGCTCACCGGGAGGGGCGGGATTCTCCTACGAGCAGTACTTC
CASSPGGAGFSYEQYF
>TRBV19|TRBJ1-2|12|-|-
TGTGCCAGCTCGGGACTGAAATATGGCTACACCTTC
CASSGLKYGYTF
>TRBV9|TRBJ2-1|12|-|-
TGTGCCAGCAGCGTGTCTAGCAATGAGCAGTTCTTC
CASSVSSNEQFF
>TRBV9|TRBJ2-5|14|TRBD1|-
TGTGCCAGCAGCTTAGGGACAGTACAAGAGACCCAGTACTTC
CASSLGTVQETQYF
>TRBV15|TRBJ1-1|15|-|few
TGTGCCACCAGCAGAGATGGGGAGGGGCCCACTGAAGCTTTCTTT
CATSRDGEGPTEAFF
>TRBV7-3|TRBJ2-2|13|-|-
TGTGCCAGCAGCTTGACTAGCACCGGGGAGCTGTTTTTT
CASSLTSTGELFF
>TRBV30|TRBJ1-1|13|-|-
TGTGCCTGGACGACTCAACTTGGCACTGAAGCTTTCTTT
CAWTTQLGTEAFF
>TRBV28|TRBJ2-3|14|TRBD2|-
TGTGCCAGCAGGGTTAGCGGGAACACAGATACGCAGTATTTT
CASRVSGNTDTQYF
>TRBV30|TRBJ2-7|13|-|-
TGTACCTGGAGTCTAATGTTATTCTACGAGCAGTACTTC
CTWSLMLFYEQYF
>TRBV24-1|TRBJ2-7|14|TRBD2|-
TGTGCCACCAGACTAGGACTAGCGGACTACGAGCAGTACTTC
CATRLGLADYEQYF
>TRBV5-5|TRBJ1-2|15|-|-
TGTGCCAGCAGCTGGGCGCAGGGGATCAGCTATGGCTACACCTTC
CASSWAQGISYGYTF
>TRBV2|TRBJ2-3|15|-|once
TGTGCCAGCAAGGACGGGACAAAGAGCACAGATACGCAGTATTTT
CASKDGTKSTDTQYF
>TRBV3-1/TRBV3-2|TRBJ2-1|13|-|-
TGTGCCAGCAGCCAAGAAACCAGACATAAGAAGGTCTTC
CASSQETRHKKVF
>TRBV29-1|TRBJ2-3|17|TRBD2|-
TGCAGCGTTGAGGGAGGCGGGAGGGCCTTCGGCACAGATACGCAGTATTTT
CSVEGGGRAFGTDTQYF
>TRBV29-1|TRBJ1-1|12|-|few
TGCAGCGCCCGGGGGGGGAACACTGAAGCTTTCTTT
CSARGGNTEAFF
>TRBV30|TRBJ1-6|16|TRBD1|-
TGTGCCTGGATTGGACAGGGGCGAAACTATAATTCACCCCTCCACTTT
CAWIGQGRNYNSPLHF
>TRBV7-6|TRBJ1-3|19|-|-
TGTGCCAGCAGCTTAGGGGGGGGCAGTATGTCTACGGCTGGAAACACCATATATTTT
CASSLGGGSMSTAGNTIYF
>TRBV6-6|TRBJ1-2|12|TRBD1|-
TGTGCCAGCAGGCAGACAGGGGGCGGCTACACCTTC
CASRQTGGGYTF
>TRBV5-1|TRBJ2-1|15|-|-
TGCGCCAGCAGCTTAGGGGGGGCCGAGGGAAATGAGCAGTTCTTC
CASSLGGAEGNEQFF
>TRBV5-4|TRBJ2-3|13|-|-
TGTGCCAGCAGCCCCCAGCAGGGGGATACGCAGTATTTT
CASSPQQGDTQYF
>TRBV12-1|TRBJ2-3|18|-|-
TGTGCCAGCAGCCCGATGAGGGCTAGCGGGGGAGGCACAGATACGCAGTATTTT
CASSPMRASGGGTDTQYF
>TRBV2|TRBJ2-7|13|-|-
TGTGCCAGCAGTCGAGGGTCAGACTACGAGCAGTACTTC
CASSRGSDYEQYF
>TRBV12-3/TRBV12-4|TRBJ1-2|12|-|-
TGTGCCAGCACCTCCACAGGGTATGGCTACACCTTC
CASTSTGYGYTF
>TRBV27|TRBJ2-1|14|-|-
TGTGCCAGCAGTCGCCGGACTCCTGGGAATGAGCAGTTCTTC
CASSRRTPGNEQFF
>TRBV3-1/TRBV3-2|TRBJ1-6|15|-|-
TGTGCCAGCAGCCAAGTGGGCAGGGTAGGTTCACCCCTCCACTTT
CASSQVGRVGSPLHF
>TRBV3-1/TRBV3-2|TRBJ2-7|13|-|-
TGTGCCAGCAGCCAAGGGGGGCGGTACGAGCAGTACTTC
CASSQGGRYEQYF
>TRBV7-3|TRBJ2-1|13|TRBD2|-
TGTGCCAGCAGCTTAGCGGGGGACAATGAGCAGTTCTTC
CASSLAGDNEQFF
>TRBV24-1|TRBJ2-7|16|-|-
TGTGCCACCAGTGCGTCGTCGGCAGGGGTAGTACACGAGCAGTACTTC
CATSASSAGVVHEQYF
>TRBV3-1/TRBV3-2|TRBJ1-5|15|-|-
TGTGCCAGCAGCCCCGGGGGGCGGACCCAAGGGCCCCAGCATTTT
CASSPGGRTQGPQHF
>TRBV28|TRBJ1-2|13|-|few
TGTGCCAGCAGTTTGTTCCCGGACACCCGCTCTACCTTC
CASSLFPDTRSTF
>TRBV30|TRBJ2-7|13|-|-
TGTGCCTGGAGCGGGCAGGGGTCCTACGAGCAGTACTTC
CAWSGQGSYEQYF
>TRBV15|TRBJ2-1|16|-|once
TGTGCCACCAGCAGAGGGCGGGGCAGCTCCTACAATGAGCAGTTCTTC
CATSRGRGSSYNEQFF
>TRBV4-2|TRBJ1-2|16|-|-
TGTGCCAGCAGCCACCCCGCGCGGGGTTCAAGGGATGGCTACACCTTC
CASSHPARGSRDGYTF
>TRBV7-2|TRBJ1-1|14|-|-
TGTGCCAGCAGCACCTTACAGGGAGAGACTGAAGCTTTCTTT
CASSTLQGETEAFF
>TRBV7-8|TRBJ2-2|17|-|-
TGTGCCAGCAGCTGGCGGGCGGGGCGAGCGAACACCGGGGAGCTGTTTTTT
CASSWRAGRANTGELFF
>TRBV27|TRBJ2-5|16|-|-
TGTGCCAGCAGTTTATGGGGGCCCCCGCCATGGGAGACCCAGTACTTC
CASSLWGPPPWETQYF
>TRBV12-3/TRBV12-4|TRBJ1-2|13|TRBD1|-
TGTGCCAGCAGGAATCACAGGGGGCAAGGCTACACCTTC
CASRNHRGQGYTF
>TRBV6-6|TRBJ1-1|11|-|-
TGTGCCAGCAGTTACCTAACTGAAGCTTTCTTT
CASSYLTEAFF
>TRBV28|TRBJ1-6|13|TRBD1|-
TGTGCCAGCAGTACCCGACAGGGGTCACCCCTCCACTTT
CASSTRQGSPLHF
>TRBV5-1|TRBJ2-3|14|TRBD1|-
TGCGCCAGCAGCGAGGGACAGGGGGCAGATACGCAGTATTTT
CASSEGQGADTQYF
>TRBV9|TRBJ2-1|13|-|-
TGTGCCAGCAGCCTCGGGACTTACAATGAGCAGTTCTTC
CASSLGTYNEQFF
>TRBV19|TRBJ1-6|16|TRBD1|-
TGTGCCAGTAGTTTTTTGCGCGGACAGGTGAATTCACCCCTCCACTTT
CASSFLRGQVNSPLHF
>TRBV28|TRBJ2-7|13|TRBD2|once
TGTGCCAGCAGAGGGGAGGGCTACTACGAGCAGTACTTC
CASRGEGYYEQYF
>TRBV7-2|TRBJ2-4|14|TRBD1|-
TGTGCCAGCAGCGCGAGGACAGGTCGGGACATTCAGTACTTC
CASSARTGRDIQYF
>TRBV10-3|TRBJ2-7|11|-|-
TGTGCGGAGGCTGTGACCTACGAGCAGTACTTC
CAEAVTYEQYF
>TRBV6-2/TRBV6-3|TRBJ2-3|16|TRBD2|-
TGTGCCAGCAGTTACGGGACTAGCGGGAGACTCAATACGCAGTATTTT
CASSYGTSGRLNTQYF
>TRBV7-3|TRBJ2-3|16|TRBD2|-
TGTGCCAGCAGCGAGGGGACTAGCGGGGTGACAGATACGCAGTATTTT
CASSEGTSGVTDTQYF
>TRBV11-2|TRBJ1-6|15|-|-
TGTGCCAGCAGCCTTACAGGGAATTGGGGTTCACCCCTCCACTTT
CASSLTGNWGSPLHF
>TRBV28|TRBJ1-2|15|TRBD1|-
TGTGCCAGCAACGAATTACAGGGGCTTTCTACTAGCTACACCTTC
CASNELQGLSTSYTF
>TRBV5-1|TRBJ1-2|14|-|-
TGCGCCAGCAGCTTGGAGGGACATGGGGATGGCTACACCTTC
CASSLEGHGDGYTF
>TRBV3-1/TRBV3-2|TRBJ2-5|15|TRBD1|-
TGTGCCAGCAGCCATAAACAGGGGGGCTTAGAGACCCAGTACTTC
CASSHKQGGLETQYF
>TRBV29-1|TRBJ1-2|17|TRBD1|-
TGCAGCGTTGAAGATCCCGGACAGGGGGCGGGCGGCTATGGCTACACCTTC
CSVEDPGQGAGGYGYTF
>TRBV2|TRBJ1-2|14|-|few
TGTGCCAGCAGGGAAGGCAGGGGTAACTATGGCTACACCTTC
CASREGRGNYGYTF
>TRBV19|TRBJ2-1|12|TRBD1|-
TGTGCCAGCGGGACAGGGCTCAATGAGCAGTTCTTC
CASGTGLNEQFF
>TRBV7-6|TRBJ2-2|17|-|-
TGTGCCAGCAGCCCAGGGCCTGGAGGGCGTCGGACCGGGGAGCTGTTTTTT
CASSPGPGGRRTGELFF
>TRBV30|TRBJ2-7|12|-|once
TGTGCCTGGGGGCCCGCAGGCTACGAGCAGTACTTC
CAWGPAGYEQYF
>TRBV9|TRBJ2-2|16|TRBD2|-
TGTGCCAGCAGCGTAGTAAGCGGGGGAAACACCGGGGAGCTGTTTTTT
CASSVVSGGNTGELFF